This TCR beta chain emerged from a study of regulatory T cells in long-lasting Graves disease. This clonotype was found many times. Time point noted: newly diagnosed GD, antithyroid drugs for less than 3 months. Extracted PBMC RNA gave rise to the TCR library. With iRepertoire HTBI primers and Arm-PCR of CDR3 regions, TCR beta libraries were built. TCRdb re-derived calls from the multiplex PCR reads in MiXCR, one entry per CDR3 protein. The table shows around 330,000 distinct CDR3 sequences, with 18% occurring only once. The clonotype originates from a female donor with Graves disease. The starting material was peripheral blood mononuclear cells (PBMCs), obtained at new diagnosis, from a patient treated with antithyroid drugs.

In nucleotides, the CDR3 is TGTGCCAGCAGGCCGACTAGCGGGGTTTACGAGCAGTACTTC. It specifies CASRPTSGVYEQYF. The chain carries TRBV6-1 and TRBJ2-7; 11 bases are shared with TRBD2. The CDR3 sequence is 14 residues long. V shed 6 bases, J shed 4 bases, and the junction held 5 bases outside the gene matches. Looked up from germline, CDR1 is MNHNS and CDR2 is SASEGT.